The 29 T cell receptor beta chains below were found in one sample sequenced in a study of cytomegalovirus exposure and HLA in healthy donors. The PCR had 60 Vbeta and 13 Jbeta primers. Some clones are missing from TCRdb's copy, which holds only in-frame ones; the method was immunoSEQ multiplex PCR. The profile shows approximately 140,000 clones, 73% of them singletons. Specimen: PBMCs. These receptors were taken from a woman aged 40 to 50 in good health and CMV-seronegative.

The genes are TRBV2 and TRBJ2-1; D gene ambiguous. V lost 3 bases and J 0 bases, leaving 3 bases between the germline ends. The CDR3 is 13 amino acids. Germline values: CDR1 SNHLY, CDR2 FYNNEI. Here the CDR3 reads CASSDYSYNEQFF. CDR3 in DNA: TGTGCCAGCAGTGACTACTCCTACAATGAGCAGTTCTTC. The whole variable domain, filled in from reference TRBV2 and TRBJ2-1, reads EPEVTQTPSHQVTQMGQEVILRCVPISNHLYFYWYRQILGQKVEFLVSFYNNEISEKSEIFDDQFSVERPDGSNFTLKIRSTKLEDSAMYFCASSDYSYNEQFFGPGTRLTVL.

CDR3 sequence reads: CASSIERDNEQFF. Here the CDR3 DNA reads TGTGCCAGTAGTATAGAGAGGGACAATGAGCAGTTCTTC. V usage is TRBV19 and J usage is TRBJ2-1; TRBD2 might be the D (5 bases). Germline V gene sequence: CDR1 LNHDA, CDR2 SQIVND (reference sequence). The CDR3 is 13 residues long. V lost 0 bases and J 5 bases, leaving 5 bases between the germline ends.

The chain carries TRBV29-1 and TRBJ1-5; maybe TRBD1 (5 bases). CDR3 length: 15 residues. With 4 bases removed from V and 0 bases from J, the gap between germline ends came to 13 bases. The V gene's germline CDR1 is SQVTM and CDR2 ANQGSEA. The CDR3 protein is CSVGGARNSNQPQHF. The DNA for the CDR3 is TGCAGCGTTGGTGGGGCCAGAAATAGCAATCAGCCCCAGCATTTT. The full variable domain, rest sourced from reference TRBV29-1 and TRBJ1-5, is SAVISQKPSRDICQRGTSLTIQCQVDSQVTMMFWYRQQPGQSLTLIATANQGSEATYESGFVIDKFPISRPNLTFSTLTVSNMSPEDSSIYLCSVGGARNSNQPQHFGDGTRLSIL.

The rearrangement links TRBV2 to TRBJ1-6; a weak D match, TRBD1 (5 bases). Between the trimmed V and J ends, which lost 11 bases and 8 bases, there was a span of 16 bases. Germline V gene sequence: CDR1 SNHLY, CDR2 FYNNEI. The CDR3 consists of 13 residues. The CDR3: CAGQDQGYSPLHF. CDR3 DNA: TGTGCCGGCCAAGATCAGGGCTATTCACCCCTCCACTTT.

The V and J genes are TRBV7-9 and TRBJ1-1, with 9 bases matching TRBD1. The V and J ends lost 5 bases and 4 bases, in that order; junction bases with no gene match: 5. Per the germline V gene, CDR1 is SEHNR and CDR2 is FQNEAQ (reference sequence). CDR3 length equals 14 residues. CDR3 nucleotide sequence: TGTGCCAGCAGCGAGGGACAGGGATTCACTGAAGCTTTCTTT. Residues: CASSEGQGFTEAFF.

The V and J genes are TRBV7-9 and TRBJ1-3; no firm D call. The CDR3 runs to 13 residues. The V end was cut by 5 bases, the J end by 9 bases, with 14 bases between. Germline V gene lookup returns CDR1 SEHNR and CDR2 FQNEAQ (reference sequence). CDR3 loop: CASSEGSPGTIYF. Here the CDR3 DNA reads TGTGCCAGCAGCGAGGGCTCCCCGGGCACCATATATTTT.

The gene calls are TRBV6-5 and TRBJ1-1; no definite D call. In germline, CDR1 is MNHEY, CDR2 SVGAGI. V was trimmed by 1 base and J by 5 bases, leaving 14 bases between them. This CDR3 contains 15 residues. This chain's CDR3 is CASSYFGSSGTEAFF. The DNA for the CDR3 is TGTGCCAGCAGTTACTTCGGTTCTTCCGGGACTGAAGCTTTCTTT.

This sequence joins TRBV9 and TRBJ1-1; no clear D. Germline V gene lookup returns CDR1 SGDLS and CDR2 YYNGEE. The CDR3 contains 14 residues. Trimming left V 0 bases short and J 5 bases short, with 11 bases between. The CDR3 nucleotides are TGTGCCAGCAGCGTAGAGCAGGTCGAGACTGAAGCTTTCTTT. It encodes CASSVEQVETEAFF.

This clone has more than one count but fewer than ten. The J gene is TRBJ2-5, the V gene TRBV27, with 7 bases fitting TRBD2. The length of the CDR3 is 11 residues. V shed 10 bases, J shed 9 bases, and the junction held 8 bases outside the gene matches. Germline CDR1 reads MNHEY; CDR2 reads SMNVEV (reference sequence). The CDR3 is CATRLGGAQYF. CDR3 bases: TGTGCCACCAGGTTGGGGGGGGCCCAGTACTTC.

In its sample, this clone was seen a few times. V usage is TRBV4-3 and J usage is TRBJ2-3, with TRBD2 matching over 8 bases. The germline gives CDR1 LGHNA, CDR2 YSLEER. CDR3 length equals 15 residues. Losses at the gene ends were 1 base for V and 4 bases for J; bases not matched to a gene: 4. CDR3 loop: CASSQAGGGPDTQYF. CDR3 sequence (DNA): TGCGCCAGCAGCCAAGCGGGGGGGGGCCCAGATACGCAGTATTTT.

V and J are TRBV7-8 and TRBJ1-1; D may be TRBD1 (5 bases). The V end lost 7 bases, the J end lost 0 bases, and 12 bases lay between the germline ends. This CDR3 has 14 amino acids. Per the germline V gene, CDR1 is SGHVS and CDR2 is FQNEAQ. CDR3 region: CASITAGMNTEAFF. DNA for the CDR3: TGTGCCAGCATCACGGCAGGGATGAACACTGAAGCTTTCTTT. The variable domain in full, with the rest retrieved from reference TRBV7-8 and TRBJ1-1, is GAGVSQSPRYKVAKRGQDVALRCDPISGHVSLFWYQQALGQGPEFLTYFQNEAQLDKSGLPSDRFFAERPEGSVSTLKIQRTQQEDSAVYLCASITAGMNTEAFFGQGTRLTVV.

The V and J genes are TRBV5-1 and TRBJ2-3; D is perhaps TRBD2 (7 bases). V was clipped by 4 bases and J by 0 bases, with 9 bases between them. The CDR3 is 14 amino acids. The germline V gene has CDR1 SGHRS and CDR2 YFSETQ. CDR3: CASSRGGSTDTQYF. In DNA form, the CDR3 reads TGCGCCAGCAGCAGGGGGGGCAGCACAGATACGCAGTATTTT.

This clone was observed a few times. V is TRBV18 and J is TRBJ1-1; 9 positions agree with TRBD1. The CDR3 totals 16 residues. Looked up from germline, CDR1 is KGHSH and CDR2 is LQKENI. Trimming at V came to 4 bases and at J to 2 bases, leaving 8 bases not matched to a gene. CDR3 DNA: TGTGCCAGCTCACTTGCGCCTACAGGGGGCAACACTGAAGCTTTCTTT. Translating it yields CASSLAPTGGNTEAFF.

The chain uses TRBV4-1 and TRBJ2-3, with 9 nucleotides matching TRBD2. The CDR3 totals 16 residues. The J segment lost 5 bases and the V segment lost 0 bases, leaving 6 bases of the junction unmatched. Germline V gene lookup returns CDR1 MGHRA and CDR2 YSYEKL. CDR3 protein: CASSQDWSGGLDTQYF. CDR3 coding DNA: TGCGCCAGCAGCCAAGATTGGAGCGGGGGGTTAGATACGCAGTATTTT.

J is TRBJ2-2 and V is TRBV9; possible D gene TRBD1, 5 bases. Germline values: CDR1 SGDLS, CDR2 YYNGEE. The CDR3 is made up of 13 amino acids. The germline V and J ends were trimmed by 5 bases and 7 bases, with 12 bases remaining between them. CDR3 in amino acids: CASSATGIGELFF. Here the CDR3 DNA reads TGTGCCAGCAGTGCTACAGGAATCGGGGAGCTGTTTTTT.

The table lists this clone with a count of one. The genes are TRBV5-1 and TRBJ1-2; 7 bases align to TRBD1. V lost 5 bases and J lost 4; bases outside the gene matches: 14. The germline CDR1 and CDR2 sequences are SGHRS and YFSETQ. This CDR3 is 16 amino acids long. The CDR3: CASRPTGAAQRYGYTF. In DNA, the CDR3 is TGCGCCAGCAGGCCAACAGGGGCCGCGCAGCGCTATGGCTACACCTTC.

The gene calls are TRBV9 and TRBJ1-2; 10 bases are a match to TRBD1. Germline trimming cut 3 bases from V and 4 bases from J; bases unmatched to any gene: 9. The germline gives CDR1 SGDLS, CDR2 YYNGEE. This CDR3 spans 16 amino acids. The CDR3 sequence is CASSASGTGVGYGYTF. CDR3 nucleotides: TGTGCCAGCAGCGCATCCGGGACAGGGGTAGGCTATGGCTACACCTTC.

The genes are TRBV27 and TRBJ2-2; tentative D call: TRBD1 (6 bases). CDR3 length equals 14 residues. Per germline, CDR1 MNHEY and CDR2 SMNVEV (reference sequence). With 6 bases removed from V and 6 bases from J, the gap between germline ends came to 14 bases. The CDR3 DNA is TGTGCCAGCAGATCTACAGGGTTCGCCGGGGAGCTGTTTTTT. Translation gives CASRSTGFAGELFF.

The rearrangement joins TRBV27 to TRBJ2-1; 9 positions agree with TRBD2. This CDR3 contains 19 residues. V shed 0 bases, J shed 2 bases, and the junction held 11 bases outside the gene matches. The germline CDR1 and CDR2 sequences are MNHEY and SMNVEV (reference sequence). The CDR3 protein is CASSLSKDWTSAPYNEQFF. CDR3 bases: TGTGCCAGCAGTTTATCGAAAGATTGGACTAGCGCTCCCTACAATGAGCAGTTCTTC.

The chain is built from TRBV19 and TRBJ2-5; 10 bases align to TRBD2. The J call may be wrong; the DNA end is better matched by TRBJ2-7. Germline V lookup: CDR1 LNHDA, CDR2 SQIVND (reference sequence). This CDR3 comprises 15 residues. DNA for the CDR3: TGTGCCAGTAGTATAGATAGCGGGGGGACCTACGAGCAGTACTTC. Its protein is CASSIDSGGTYEQYF.

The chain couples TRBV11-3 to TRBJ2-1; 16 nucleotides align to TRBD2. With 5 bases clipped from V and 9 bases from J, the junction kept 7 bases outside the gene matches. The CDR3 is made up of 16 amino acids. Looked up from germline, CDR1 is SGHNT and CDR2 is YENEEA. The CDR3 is CASSPGTSGGASEQFF. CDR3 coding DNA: TGTGCCAGCAGCCCCGGGACTAGCGGGGGGGCCTCTGAGCAGTTCTTC.

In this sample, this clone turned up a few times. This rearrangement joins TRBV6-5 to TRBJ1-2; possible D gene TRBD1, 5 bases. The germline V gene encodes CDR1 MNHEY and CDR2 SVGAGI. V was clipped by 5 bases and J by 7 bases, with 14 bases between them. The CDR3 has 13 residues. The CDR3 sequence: CASSPGRTVGYTF. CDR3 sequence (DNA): TGTGCCAGCAGTCCAGGGAGGACGGTTGGCTACACCTTC.

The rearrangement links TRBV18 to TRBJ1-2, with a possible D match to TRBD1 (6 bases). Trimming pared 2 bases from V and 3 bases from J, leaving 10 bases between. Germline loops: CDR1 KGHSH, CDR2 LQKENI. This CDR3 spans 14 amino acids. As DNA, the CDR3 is TGTGCCAGCTCACCAGGGGCAGGGGACTATGGCTACACCTTC. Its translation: CASSPGAGDYGYTF.

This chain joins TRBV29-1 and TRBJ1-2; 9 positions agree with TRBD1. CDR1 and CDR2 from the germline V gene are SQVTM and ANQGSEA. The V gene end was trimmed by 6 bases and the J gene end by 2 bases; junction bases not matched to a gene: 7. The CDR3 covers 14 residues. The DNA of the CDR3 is TGCAGCGTGGACCGGACAGGGGAGAACTATGGCTACACCTTC. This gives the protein CSVDRTGENYGYTF. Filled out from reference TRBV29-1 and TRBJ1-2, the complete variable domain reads SAVISQKPSRDICQRGTSLTIQCQVDSQVTMMFWYRQQPGQSLTLIATANQGSEATYESGFVIDKFPISRPNLTFSTLTVSNMSPEDSSIYLCSVDRTGENYGYTFGSGTRLTVV.

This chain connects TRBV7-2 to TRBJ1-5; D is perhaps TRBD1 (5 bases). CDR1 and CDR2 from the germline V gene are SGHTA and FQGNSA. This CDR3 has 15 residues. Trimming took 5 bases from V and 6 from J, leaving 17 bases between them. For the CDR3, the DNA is TGTGCCAGCAGCCCCGGGGGGACGGCGACTCAGCCCCAGCATTTT. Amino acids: CASSPGGTATQPQHF.

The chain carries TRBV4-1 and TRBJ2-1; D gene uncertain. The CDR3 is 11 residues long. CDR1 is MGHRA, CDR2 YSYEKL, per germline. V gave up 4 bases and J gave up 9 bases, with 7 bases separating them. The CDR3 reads CASSRGAEQFF. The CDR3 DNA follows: TGCGCCAGCAGCCGAGGAGCTGAGCAGTTCTTC.

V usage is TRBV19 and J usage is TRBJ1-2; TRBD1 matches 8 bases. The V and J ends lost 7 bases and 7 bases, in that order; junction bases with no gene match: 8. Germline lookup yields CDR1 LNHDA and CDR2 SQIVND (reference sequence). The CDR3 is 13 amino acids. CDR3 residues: CASTVQGGFGYTF. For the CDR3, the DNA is TGTGCCAGTACTGTACAGGGGGGCTTTGGCTACACCTTC.

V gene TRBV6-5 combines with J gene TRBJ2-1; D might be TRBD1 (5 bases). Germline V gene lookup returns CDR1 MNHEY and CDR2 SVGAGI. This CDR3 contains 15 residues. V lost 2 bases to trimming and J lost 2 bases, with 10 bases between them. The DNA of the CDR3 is TGTGCCAGCAGTTACAGGGGTGGGACCTACAATGAGCAGTTCTTC. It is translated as CASSYRGGTYNEQFF.

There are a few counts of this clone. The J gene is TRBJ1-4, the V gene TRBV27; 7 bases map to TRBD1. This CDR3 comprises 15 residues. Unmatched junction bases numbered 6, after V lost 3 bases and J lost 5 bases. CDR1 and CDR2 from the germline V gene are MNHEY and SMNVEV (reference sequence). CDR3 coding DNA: TGTGCCAGCAGTTTCCAGGACAGGCTAAATGAAAAACTGTTTTTT. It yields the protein CASSFQDRLNEKLFF.